These 9 T cell receptor beta chains share one sample of origin, sequenced in a study of blood T cells in healthy people across ages. Sample-barcoded 5' priming and a J-beta primer mix drove a second PCR of about 7 to 12 cycles. TCRdb re-derived calls from the 5' RACE reads in MiXCR, one entry per CDR3 protein. The data contain 1,800,000 or so distinct CDR3 sequences, around 42% of them singletons. The sample was blood. The receptors here all came from a human donor in good health.

The V call is TRBV12-3 or TRBV12-4, the J call TRBJ1-5; no reliable D call. The CDR3 sequence is 14 residues long. The V and J ends lost 3 bases and 9 bases respectively, with 15 bases between them. The CDR3 spells CASSFRYPNRPQHF. Here the CDR3 DNA reads TGTGCCAGCAGTTTTCGATACCCCAATAGGCCCCAGCATTTT.

As to this clonotype: An end of the junction differs from the germline gene, which may be a read error. The genes are TRBV4-3 and TRBJ2-1, with unresolved D. The CDR3 spans 17 residues. Germline values: CDR1 LGHNA, CDR2 YSLEER. CDR3 nucleotide sequence: TGCGCCAGCAGCCAAGAGCCCCCAGCGAGCTCCTACACTGAGCAGTTCTTC. Protein product: CASSQEPPASSYTEQFF.

The gene calls are TRBV6-5 and TRBJ2-7, with TRBD1 as a possible D gene (6 bases). The germline gives CDR1 MNHEY, CDR2 SVGAGI. Trimming left V 6 bases short and J 7 bases short, with 19 bases between. This CDR3 region has 14 residues. The CDR3 here is CASSPPGHYVEQYF. The DNA for the CDR3 is TGTGCCAGCAGCCCCCCGGGACATTACGTTGAGCAGTACTTC.

The V gene is TRBV29-1, the J gene TRBJ1-1, with a tentative D call TRBD1 (6 bases). The CDR3 sequence is 13 residues long. Germline V lookup: CDR1 SQVTM, CDR2 ANQGSEA. CDR3 in DNA: TGCAGTGGGGGGCAGGGCCCGAACACTGAAGCTTTCTTT. This gives the protein CSGGQGPNTEAFF.

The rearrangement joins TRBV12-3 or TRBV12-4 to TRBJ2-4; the D gene could be TRBD1 or TRBD2 (6 bases each). The tail of the sequence fits TRBJ2-7 better, so the J call may be wrong. The CDR3 is 14 amino acids. CDR3 amino acids: CASSLEGVSLEQYF. CDR3 nucleotides: TGTGCCAGCAGTTTGGAGGGGGTCTCCCTCGAGCAGTACTTC.

The rearrangement links TRBV25-1 to TRBJ2-5; no clear D. The CDR3 is made up of 14 amino acids. The V gene's germline CDR1 is MGHDK and CDR2 SYGVNS. Trimming cost V 4 bases and J 1 base, with 10 bases left between them. Here the CDR3 reads CASSAYPVQETQYF. The CDR3 nucleotides read TGTGCCAGCAGTGCATACCCGGTCCAAGAGACCCAGTACTTC.

This clonotype was recorded a few times. The chain links TRBV29-1 to TRBJ2-1; weak D call: TRBD2 (6 bases). V shed 4 bases and J shed 1 base, with 11 bases lying between them. The CDR3 sequence is 14 residues long. Germline CDR1 reads SQVTM; CDR2 reads ANQGSEA. Written as DNA, the CDR3 is TGCAGCGTTGCCTCGGGGAGGTCCTACAATGAGCAGTTCTTC. Translation: CSVASGRSYNEQFF.

Only a few counts were recorded for this clonotype. CDR3 coding DNA: TGTGCCAGCAGCCCCAGGGGTCCTCCTCATACCGGGGAGCTGTTTTTT. It codes for CASSPRGPPHTGELFF. The rearrangement joins TRBV7-3 to TRBJ2-2, with D maybe TRBD1 (6 bases). The CDR3 consists of 16 residues. V was pared by 5 bases and J by 5 bases, with 18 bases between. From germline, CDR1 is SGHTA and CDR2 FQGTGA.

The V call is TRBV29-1, the J call TRBJ1-4; D ambiguous. Deletions cut 5 bases from V and 0 bases from J, with 13 bases between. The CDR3 is made up of 15 amino acids. CDR1 and CDR2 (germline): SQVTM, ANQGSEA. The CDR3 spells CSVRRSGATNEKLFF. DNA for the CDR3: TGCAGCGTTCGCCGGTCAGGTGCAACTAATGAAAAACTGTTTTTT.